Below are 9 T cell receptor beta chains sequenced from a single sample in a study of technical replicates of blood from a handful of donors. Clones were read by immunoSEQ multiplex PCR, and TCRdb kept only the in-frame ones, dropping some. The sample consists of 10,000 to 15,000 clones, around 75% of them appearing once. The sample was PBMCs. The source is a human donor in good health.

This clone was picked up a small number of times. The chain uses TRBV6-1 and TRBJ2-1, with 7 bases aligning to TRBD1. Per the germline V gene, CDR1 is MNHNS and CDR2 is SASEGT. This CDR3 is 11 amino acids long. V trimming: 11 bases; J trimming: 9 bases; junction bases outside the gene matches: 7. CDR3 sequence reads: CAVKGGGEQFF. In DNA, the CDR3 is TGTGCCGTTAAAGGGGGCGGTGAGCAGTTCTTC.

By its share, this clone is medium-sized (0.01 to 0.1%). The CDR3, as DNA: TGTGCCAGTAGTATAGCTAGCGGGGGCTCGGGAGGCAATGAGCAGTTCTTC. It codes for CASSIASGGSGGNEQFF. The rearrangement links TRBV19 to TRBJ2-1; 10 bases align to TRBD2. Germline loops: CDR1 LNHDA, CDR2 SQIVND (reference sequence). With V trimmed by 1 base and J by 6 bases, 9 bases remained unmatched. The CDR3 sequence is 17 residues long.

This clone qualifies as medium-sized. The chain combines TRBV6-5 with TRBJ1-1; D gene unclear. Trimming removed 2 bases at V and 5 bases at J, with 9 bases between. There are 13 residues in the CDR3. Looked up from germline, CDR1 is MNHEY and CDR2 is SVGAGI. The CDR3 bases are TGTGCCAGCAGTTACAATGACGGGACTGAAGCTTTCTTT. Protein product: CASSYNDGTEAFF.

In this sample, this clone turned up once. V usage is TRBV28 and J usage is TRBJ2-5, with 10 nucleotides matching TRBD1. Germline V gene lookup returns CDR1 MDHEN and CDR2 SYDVKM. V gave up 7 bases and J gave up 4 bases; unmatched junction bases: 12. This CDR3 spans 16 amino acids. CDR3 amino acids: CASTPPGTGVGETQYF. In nucleotides, the CDR3 is TGTGCCAGCACCCCGCCCGGGACAGGGGTGGGAGAGACCCAGTACTTC.

The genes are TRBV6-4 and TRBJ2-1; D not certain. The CDR3 contains 13 residues. V was pared by 5 bases and J by 3 bases, with 8 bases between. Germline CDR1 and CDR2: MRHNA and SNTAGT. The CDR3 spells CASSNFSYNEQFF. The CDR3 nucleotides read TGTGCCAGCAGTAATTTTAGCTACAATGAGCAGTTCTTC.

The chain uses TRBV7-3 and TRBJ1-1, with D maybe TRBD1 (6 bases). Germline CDR1 and CDR2: SGHTA and FQGTGA. V shed 5 bases and J shed 6 bases, with 16 bases lying between them. This CDR3 is built from 14 residues. The CDR3 here is CASSTQGGVAEAFF. CDR3 nucleotides: TGTGCCAGCAGCACACAGGGAGGGGTGGCTGAAGCTTTCTTT.

This clone appeared once. The chain employs TRBV19 and TRBJ1-5; possibly TRBD1 for D (5 bases). The germline V and J ends were trimmed by 3 bases and 6 bases, with 12 bases remaining between them. The V gene's germline CDR1 is LNHDA and CDR2 SQIVND (reference sequence). This CDR3 contains 14 residues. The CDR3 bases are TGTGCCAGTAGTATCATGGGGCTGAGTCAGCCCCAGCATTTT. Translation gives CASSIMGLSQPQHF.

The rearrangement links TRBV27 to TRBJ2-1; D is possibly TRBD1 (5 bases). The CDR3 spans 16 residues. CDR1 is MNHEY and CDR2 is SMNVEV in the germline V gene (reference sequence). The V and J ends lost 8 bases and 2 bases respectively, with 19 bases between them. The CDR3 region is CASCVYRSSTYNEQFF. CDR3 nucleotides: TGTGCCAGCTGTGTCTACAGGTCCTCCACCTACAATGAGCAGTTCTTC.

The chain combines TRBV28 with TRBJ2-7, with 8 nucleotides matching TRBD1. The CDR3 consists of 14 residues. The V segment lost 4 bases and the J segment 2 bases; nucleotides outside the gene matches: 4. Germline-derived CDR1 and CDR2 are MDHEN and SYDVKM. The CDR3 DNA follows: TGTGCCAGCAGTTCCCGGACAGGGACCTACGAGCAGTACTTC. This gives the protein CASSSRTGTYEQYF.